Sequencing of this T cell receptor (beta chain) was carried out in a study of T cell repertoires in cytomegalovirus infection. Study-wide points: Dominating the ex vivo response were HLA-C-restricted CMV-specific TCR beta clonotypes.

This CDR3 spans 11 amino acids. The ends were cut back, 4 bases at V and 9 bases at J, with 10 bases in the middle. Germline-derived CDR1 and CDR2 are SQVTM and ANQGSEA. TCRdb re-analysed the reads in MiXCR, keeping a single row per CDR3 protein. The sample yields 900,000 to 950,000 distinct CDR3 sequences, roughly 30% seen once. Notes on this clonotype: The antigen remains undetermined.

The sequence came from a human donor in good health (CMV status not recorded). Some clones in this sample may be carry-over from other donors' samples. This chain connects TRBV29-1 to TRBJ1-5; a possible D gene is TRBD1 (6 bases). Sequences were derived from cultured CD8+ T cells from PBMCs, sampled from culture after CMV antigen stimulation. In nucleotides, the CDR3 is TGCAGCGTTGGAGGGGGGTTGCCCCAGCATTTT. Its protein is CSVGGGLPQHF.